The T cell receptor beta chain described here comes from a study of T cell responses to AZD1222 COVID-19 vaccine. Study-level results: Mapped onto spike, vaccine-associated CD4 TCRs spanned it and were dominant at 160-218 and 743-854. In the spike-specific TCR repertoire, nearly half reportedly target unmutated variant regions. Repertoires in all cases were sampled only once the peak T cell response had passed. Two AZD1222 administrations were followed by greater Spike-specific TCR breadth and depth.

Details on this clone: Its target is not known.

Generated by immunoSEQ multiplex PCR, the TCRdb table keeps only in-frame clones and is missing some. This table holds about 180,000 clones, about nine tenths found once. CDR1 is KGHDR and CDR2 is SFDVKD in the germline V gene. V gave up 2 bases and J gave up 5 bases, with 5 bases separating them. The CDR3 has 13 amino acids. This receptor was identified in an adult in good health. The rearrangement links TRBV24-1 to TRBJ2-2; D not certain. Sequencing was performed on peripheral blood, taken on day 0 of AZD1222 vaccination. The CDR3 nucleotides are TGTGCCACCAGTGATTGGTTAACCGGGGAGCTGTTTTTT. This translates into CATSDWLTGELFF.